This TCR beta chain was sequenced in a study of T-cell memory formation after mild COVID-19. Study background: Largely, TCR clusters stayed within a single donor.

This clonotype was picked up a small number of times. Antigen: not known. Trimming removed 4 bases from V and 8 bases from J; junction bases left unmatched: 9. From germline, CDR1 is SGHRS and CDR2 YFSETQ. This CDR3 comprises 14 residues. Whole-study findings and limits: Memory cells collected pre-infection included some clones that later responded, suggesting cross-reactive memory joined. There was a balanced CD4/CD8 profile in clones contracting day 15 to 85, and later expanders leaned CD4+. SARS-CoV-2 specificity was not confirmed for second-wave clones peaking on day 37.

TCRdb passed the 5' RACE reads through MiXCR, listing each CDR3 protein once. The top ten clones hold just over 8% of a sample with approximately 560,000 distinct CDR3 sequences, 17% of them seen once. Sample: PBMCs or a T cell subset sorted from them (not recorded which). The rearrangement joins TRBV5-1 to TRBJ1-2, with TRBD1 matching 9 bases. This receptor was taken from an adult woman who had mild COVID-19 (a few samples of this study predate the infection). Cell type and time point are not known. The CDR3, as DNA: TGCGCCAGCAGCCCCAATGGACAGGGGAAAGGCTACACCTTC. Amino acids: CASSPNGQGKGYTF. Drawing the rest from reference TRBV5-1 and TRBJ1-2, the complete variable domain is KAGVTQTPRYLIKTRGQQVTLSCSPISGHRSVSWYQQTPGQGLQFLFEYFSETQRNKGNFPGRFSGRQFSNSRSEMNVSTLELGDSALYLCASSPNGQGKGYTFGSGTRLTVV.